This T cell receptor beta chain derives from a study of CD8 T cells in ankylosing spondylitis. Study-level points and caveats: A TCR beta motif of fewer than ten highly homologous variants seemed to mark ankylosing spondylitis blood. Disease-linked clones had a CD8+ phenotype and relatively low frequency in peripheral blood. The clones that were linked to disease were reported to be significantly enriched in matched synovial fluid samples from ankylosing spondylitis patients. Past studies reported some motif variants in reactive arthritis synovial fluid and blood.

This clonotype was picked up many times. Its antigen is as yet unknown. Via MiXCR, TCRdb re-called the 5' RACE reads, giving one row per CDR3 protein. The table has around 31,000 distinct CDR3 sequences, around 30% seen once; the top ten hold about 50%. CDR1 and CDR2 from the germline V gene are SGHDN and FVKESK. Trimming took 9 bases from V and 4 from J, leaving 10 bases between them. The CDR3 runs 12 residues. The chain employs TRBV14 and TRBJ1-5; unclear D gene. The TCR originated in a male donor with ankylosing spondylitis. The sample taken for sequencing was synovial fluid, either unsorted or a sorted T cell fraction (not recorded which). This CDR3 is CARHGTNQPQHF. In DNA, the CDR3 is TGTGCCAGACACGGCACGAATCAGCCCCAGCATTTT.